This TCR beta chain was identified in a study of cytomegalovirus exposure and HLA in healthy donors. The study's findings and limits: V- and J-gene trimming of TCR beta was linked (in a later analysis) to a missense DCLRE1C variant. A later analysis reportedly identified an Asian-associated ancestry cluster as carrying fewer N-insertions than the approximately 670-donor mean.

Primers for the PCR totalled 60 Vbeta and 13 Jbeta. Measured with immunoSEQ multiplex PCR; TCRdb has only the in-frame clones, and not every one. The sample has approximately 100,000 clones; around 70% are singletons. As to this clone: The antigen is not known.

V was trimmed by 8 bases and J by 0 bases, leaving 14 bases between them. The germline gives CDR1 SGHTA, CDR2 FQGNSA. The CDR3 sequence is 15 residues long. The rearrangement joins TRBV7-2 to TRBJ1-5; D is ambiguous. Sequencing was performed on PBMCs. This receptor was taken from a man aged 50 to 60 in good health and CMV-seronegative. Here the CDR3 DNA reads TGTGCCAGCGGTTCGGGCGGGTTTAGCAATCAGCCCCAGCATTTT. As protein: CASGSGGFSNQPQHF.